The T cell receptor beta chain under discussion was sequenced for a study of cytomegalovirus exposure and HLA in healthy donors. The PCR employed 60 Vbeta primers together with 13 Jbeta primers. Original analysis: A later analysis counted some 87 million unique TCR beta chains, around 12 million shared. The method was immunoSEQ multiplex PCR; TCRdb's version includes in-frame clones alone and lacks a portion of them. V and J calls and clone size are as listed in that table; D and trimming were resolved from the DNA. This table has 130,000 or so clones, around 78% appearing once. The sample was PBMCs. The TCR sequence derives from a man aged 35 to 55 in good health and CMV-seronegative.

The CDR3 DNA is TGTGCCAGCAGTTCACAACAGGGGGCACCTAATGAAAAACTGTTTTTT. It yields the protein CASSSQQGAPNEKLFF. The rearrangement uses TRBV27 and TRBJ1-4; TRBD1 aligns across 9 bases. This CDR3 has 16 amino acids. The germline CDR1 and CDR2 sequences are MNHEY and SMNVEV (reference sequence). Unmatched junction bases numbered 6, after V lost 4 bases and J lost 3 bases.